Included here is one TCR beta chain sequence, with context. The antigen is not known. The germline CDR1 and CDR2 sequences are MNHEY and SVGAGI. The CDR3 contains 14 residues. Trimming took off 8 bases at V and 0 bases at J, with 14 bases between the two ends. The data belong to a study of cytomegalovirus exposure and HLA in healthy donors. Study-level information: In an earlier analysis, around 100 million unique TCR beta sequences were found from some 180 million T cells. Study-level results: Some V segments, including TRBV6-2 and TRBV6-3, were excluded as indistinguishable.

Both 60 Vbeta primers and 13 Jbeta primers went into the PCR. Using immunoSEQ multiplex PCR, the repertoire was profiled, and TCRdb retains in-frame clones only, with some absent. Counted here are roughly 170,000 clones, around 83% occurring once; the ten biggest clones make up roughly 1.2%. Donors counted as nominally healthy when sampled, yet unrecorded immune exposures were likely. The clonotype comes from a girl under 10 years old in good health and CMV-seropositive. Sequencing used PBMCs. V gene TRBV6-5 combines with J gene TRBJ2-7; D not resolved. Here the CDR3 reads CASARGFRSYEQYF. The CDR3, as DNA: TGTGCCAGCGCGCGAGGCTTTCGCTCCTACGAGCAGTACTTC.